This T cell receptor (beta chain) stems from a study of human T cells and chemical hapten exposure. The library labeled individual cDNA molecules by adding unique molecular identifiers to them. TCRdb reanalysed the RACE reads using MiXCR and keeps one entry per CDR3 protein. The sample carries 55,000 to 80,000 distinct CDR3 sequences, roughly 11% recorded once. Time point reported: patch test 3, about 24 weeks after DPC sensitization. Treatment in this sample: therapeutic diphenylcyclopropenone sensitization with weekly scalp DPC. Suited to DPC and affected by alopecia, the donors ranged from 18 to 70 years old. The CDR3 sequence is 16 residues long. V was pared by 1 base and J by 8 bases, with 13 bases of the junction left unmatched. CDR1 is GTSNPN, CDR2 SVGIG, per germline (reference sequence). This clonotype was counted only a few times.

This specimen consisted of whole blood, obtained in connection with sensitization to the hapten diphenylcyclopropenone (DPC). The V gene is TRBV30, the J gene TRBJ1-4, with TRBD1 identical over 7 bases. The clonotype comes from a young woman with alopecia areata. Some clones in this sample may be carry-over from other donors' samples. CDR3 in amino acids: CAWSGTLSSGGEKLFF. In DNA, the CDR3 is TGTGCCTGGAGTGGGACTTTATCTTCAGGGGGAGAAAAACTGTTTTTT.